A selection of T cell receptor beta chains follows, all from one sample in a study of CD8 T cells in Susac syndrome. TCRdb processed the immunoSEQ multiplex PCR reads anew with MiXCR; each CDR3 protein has one entry. The table lists more than 95,000 distinct CDR3 sequences, about 95% of them singletons. Sequenced input: CD4+ T cells from PBMCs. These receptors originate from a human donor in good health. CDR3s include the opening cysteine and the closing phenylalanine or tryptophan.

j_call | v_call | cdr3_aa
TRBJ2-7 | TRBV12-3/TRBV12-4 | CASSLGEGQGIYEQYF
TRBJ2-2 | TRBV2 | CASSEIAGGPETGELFF
TRBJ2-5 | TRBV18 | CASSPSEETQYF
TRBJ2-1 | TRBV20-1 | CSATLTSGPYNEQFF
TRBJ2-5 | TRBV11-2 | CASSPAAETQYF
TRBJ1-2 | TRBV2 | CASSGRVANYGYTF
TRBJ2-1 | TRBV2 | CATWDVDSYNEQFF
TRBJ1-3 | TRBV6-1 | CASIPPWAGPGNTIYF
TRBJ1-3 | TRBV3-1 | CASSQETGSGNTIYF
TRBJ2-3 | TRBV20-1 | CSARDGREEADTQYF